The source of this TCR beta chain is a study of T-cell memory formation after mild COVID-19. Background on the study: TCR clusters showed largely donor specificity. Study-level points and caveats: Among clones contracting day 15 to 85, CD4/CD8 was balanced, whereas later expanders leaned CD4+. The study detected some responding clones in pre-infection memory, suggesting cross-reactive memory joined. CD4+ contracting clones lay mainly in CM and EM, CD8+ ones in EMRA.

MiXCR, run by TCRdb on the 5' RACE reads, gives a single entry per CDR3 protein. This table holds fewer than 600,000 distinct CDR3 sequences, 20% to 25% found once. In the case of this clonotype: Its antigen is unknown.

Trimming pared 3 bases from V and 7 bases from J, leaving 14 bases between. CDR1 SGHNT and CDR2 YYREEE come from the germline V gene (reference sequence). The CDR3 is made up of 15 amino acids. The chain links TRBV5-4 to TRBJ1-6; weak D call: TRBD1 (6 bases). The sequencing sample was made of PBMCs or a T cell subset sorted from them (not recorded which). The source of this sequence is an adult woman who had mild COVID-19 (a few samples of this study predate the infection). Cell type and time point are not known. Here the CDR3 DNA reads TGTGCCAGCAGCTCCCGGACAGAGGGAAATTCACCCCTCCACTTT. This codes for CASSSRTEGNSPLHF.